These T cell receptor beta chains were read from a single sample in a study of OX40 agonist ivuxolimab in advanced cancers. Measured with immunoSEQ multiplex PCR; TCRdb has only the in-frame clones, and not every one. This table has some 82,000 clones, 90% to 95% appearing once. The sequencing here drew on CD4+ or CD8+ T cells sorted from blood, taken in a trial of the OX40 agonist ivuxolimab. These TCRs come from an adult with an advanced solid tumor such as melanoma, head and neck, liver or kidney cancer. The CDR3 runs from the conserved cysteine through the conserved F or W. The D gene is left open where the match is weak. Only part of the rows carry a size: once, few, many, or a class if the clone is expanded.

TGTGCCAGCAGCTTGGGGACAGGGGGGATCAATGAGCAGTTCTTC | CASSLGTGGINEQFF | TRBJ2-1 | 15 | TRBV5-8 | TRBD1 | -
TGTGCCCACGGCGGGGGGAGCTCCTACAATGAGCAGTTCTTC | CAHGGGSSYNEQFF | TRBJ2-1 | 14 | TRBV28 | TRBD2 | -
TGTGCCAGCAGCTTAGAACTTAGCGGGAGGGCCTTCCAAGAGACCCAGTACTTC | CASSLELSGRAFQETQYF | TRBJ2-5 | 18 | TRBV11-3 | TRBD2 | -
TGCGCCAGCAGCTTGTACCAGGTGACTAACAATGAGCAGTTCTTC | CASSLYQVTNNEQFF | TRBJ2-1 | 15 | TRBV5-1 | - | -
TGCGCCAGCAGCCAACCAGGACTAGCGGGAGATACGCAGTATTTT | CASSQPGLAGDTQYF | TRBJ2-3 | 15 | TRBV4-1 | TRBD2 | -
TGTGCCATCAGTGAAGTAGAGAGGGCTGGGGCCAACGTCCTGACTTTC | CAISEVERAGANVLTF | TRBJ2-6 | 16 | TRBV10-3 | - | -
TGTGCCAGCAGTGACTCGACTAGCGGGGGATCCTACAATGAGCAGTTCTTC | CASSDSTSGGSYNEQFF | TRBJ2-1 | 17 | TRBV25-1 | TRBD2 | -
TGCGCCAGCAGCCAGGCTACAGGGGATTGGTACGAGCAGTACTTC | CASSQATGDWYEQYF | TRBJ2-7 | 15 | TRBV4-1 | TRBD1 | -
TGTGCCAGCAGCTTAGCTAGCAGTTTCACAGATACGCAGTATTTT | CASSLASSFTDTQYF | TRBJ2-3 | 15 | TRBV7-9 | - | -
TGTGCCAGCAGTTCGGGATCCTACAATGAGCAGTTCTTC | CASSSGSYNEQFF | TRBJ2-1 | 13 | TRBV6-5 | - | -
TGTGCCAGCAGTGAATGGACACCCTCTGGTATCGCCTCTGGAAACACCATATATTTT | CASSEWTPSGIASGNTIYF | TRBJ1-3 | 19 | TRBV2 | - | -
TGTGCCTCCGCCACGACAGGGGGTAGCGAGCAGTTCTTC | CASATTGGSEQFF | TRBJ2-1 | 13 | TRBV30 | TRBD1 | -
TGTGCCAGCAGTGAAGCGCTTCGGACCCCCTTCCGCACTGAAGCTTTCTTT | CASSEALRTPFRTEAFF | TRBJ1-1 | 17 | TRBV6-1 | - | -
TGTGCCTGGAGTATATATAAGGGGGCATACACTGAAGCTTTCTTT | CAWSIYKGAYTEAFF | TRBJ1-1 | 15 | TRBV30 | TRBD1 | -
TGCAGCGTTCAGCACGGAAGCTCTGGAAACACCATATATTTT | CSVQHGSSGNTIYF | TRBJ1-3 | 14 | TRBV29-1 | - | -
TGTGCCAGCTCACCAGTAGCAGGTTCCCGCTACAATGAGCAGTTCTTC | CASSPVAGSRYNEQFF | TRBJ2-1 | 16 | TRBV18 | - | once
TGTGCCAGCTCACTGGATTCCGGGACATCCCTTTACAATGAGCAGTTCTTC | CASSLDSGTSLYNEQFF | TRBJ2-1 | 17 | TRBV18 | - | -
TGTGCCAGCAGCTCCGGGGGGGAGGCTTACAATGAGCAGTTCTTC | CASSSGGEAYNEQFF | TRBJ2-1 | 15 | TRBV9 | TRBD2 | -
TGTGCCAGCAGCCAAGATGGGCGGTCCTACGAGCAGTACTTC | CASSQDGRSYEQYF | TRBJ2-7 | 14 | TRBV14 | - | -
TGTGCCAGCAGTTCAAGGACTAGCCTATATACGCAGTATTTT | CASSSRTSLYTQYF | TRBJ2-3 | 14 | TRBV28 | TRBD2 | -
TGTGCCAGTAGTAGGTCGGCTCGTCTAGCCAAAAACATTCAGTACTTC | CASSRSARLAKNIQYF | TRBJ2-4 | 16 | TRBV19 | - | -
TGTGCCAGCAGTACCGGTAATCAGCCCCAGCATTTT | CASSTGNQPQHF | TRBJ1-5 | 12 | TRBV27 | - | -
TGTGCCAGCAGCGTAGACGGCGGGAGGGGGACCGGGGAGCTGTTTTTT | CASSVDGGRGTGELFF | TRBJ2-2 | 16 | TRBV9 | TRBD2 | -
TGCGCCAGCAGCTTCCCCGGGAACACTGAAGCTTTCTTT | CASSFPGNTEAFF | TRBJ1-1 | 13 | TRBV5-1 | - | -
TGCAGCGTTGAAGCGACCATCTATGGCTACACCTTC | CSVEATIYGYTF | TRBJ1-2 | 12 | TRBV29-1 | - | -
TGCGCCAGCAGCCAAGATGTGGGAGGGCGGGACGTGCGTTACGAGCAGTACTTC | CASSQDVGGRDVRYEQYF | TRBJ2-7 | 18 | TRBV4-3 | TRBD2 | -
TGCGCCAGCAGGGAGACTAGCGGGAGGGCCTACAATGAGCAGTTCTTC | CASRETSGRAYNEQFF | TRBJ2-1 | 16 | TRBV5-1 | TRBD2 | -
TGCGCCAGCAGCCCTGGACTAGCGGAAGAGACCCAGTACTTC | CASSPGLAEETQYF | TRBJ2-5 | 14 | TRBV5-1 | TRBD2 | -
TGTGCCATCAGTGACCGGACGGGGCATAACACTGAAGCTTTCTTT | CAISDRTGHNTEAFF | TRBJ1-1 | 15 | TRBV10-3 | - | once
TGCGCCAGCAGCCAAGCCGAACAGAACACTGAAGCTTTCTTT | CASSQAEQNTEAFF | TRBJ1-1 | 14 | TRBV4-1 | - | -
TGTGCTAGTGGTTTGGGGCTGGGGGCGAACACTGAAGCTTTCTTT | CASGLGLGANTEAFF | TRBJ1-1 | 15 | TRBV12-5 | - | -
TGTGCCAGCAGTTTGGCGATCCCTCAGACTGGGACCTACAATGAGCAGTTCTTC | CASSLAIPQTGTYNEQFF | TRBJ2-1 | 18 | TRBV28 | - | -
TGCGCCAGCAGCCAAGATGTGGGGTCCAATGAGCAGTTCTTC | CASSQDVGSNEQFF | TRBJ2-1 | 14 | TRBV4-3 | - | once
TGTGCCAGTAGTCCGGGCAGAGGCCCTGGGGCCAACGTCCTGACTTTC | CASSPGRGPGANVLTF | TRBJ2-6 | 16 | TRBV27 | - | -
TGTGCCAGCAGTTTACGCTTTAGCGGGAGTAGTTACGAGCAGTACTTC | CASSLRFSGSSYEQYF | TRBJ2-7 | 16 | TRBV27 | TRBD2 | -
TGCGCCAGCAGCTATACGGGACTAGCGGGAGGGCCAATGGAGCAGTACTTC | CASSYTGLAGGPMEQYF | TRBJ2-7 | 17 | TRBV5-1 | TRBD2 | -
TGTGCCACCAGCAGTCTGACTAGCGGGAAAGGAGCCCCTTACGAGCAGTACTTC | CATSSLTSGKGAPYEQYF | TRBJ2-7 | 18 | TRBV15 | TRBD2 | -
TGTGCCAGCAGTCTTATACCTTTCCCTCCCAACACCTTC | CASSLIPFPPNTF | TRBJ1-2 | 13 | TRBV28 | - | -
TGTGCTAGCAGCTTAGGACAGGGGGCGATATACGAGCAGTACTTC | CASSLGQGAIYEQYF | TRBJ2-7 | 15 | TRBV7-7 | TRBD1 | -
TGCGCCAGCAGCCAAGATTGGGACAGCACCCAAGTGTGGTTC | CASSQDWDSTQVWF | TRBJ2-7 | 14 | TRBV4-3 | TRBD1 | once
TGCAGCGCTCTGACAGGGGAGGAAGAGACCCAGTACTTC | CSALTGEEETQYF | TRBJ2-5 | 13 | TRBV29-1 | TRBD1 | -
TGCAGCGTTGAAATGGCGCAGGATCAGAATGAGCAGTTCTTC | CSVEMAQDQNEQFF | TRBJ2-1 | 14 | TRBV29-1 | - | -
TGCAGCGTTGAAGAACAGGGGGAAGAGACCCAGTACTTC | CSVEEQGEETQYF | TRBJ2-5 | 13 | TRBV29-1 | TRBD1 | -
TGTGCCTGGAGTGGGCAGACAGGCTCTTCCTACAATGAGCAGTTCTTC | CAWSGQTGSSYNEQFF | TRBJ2-1 | 16 | TRBV30 | - | -